Sequencing of this T cell receptor beta chain was carried out in a study of T cell repertoires in cytomegalovirus infection. Each CDR3 protein gets one entry after TCRdb re-called the reads with MiXCR. The sample shows 150,000 to 190,000 distinct CDR3 sequences, about a quarter of them seen only once. Trimming stripped 5 bases from V and 0 bases from J, with 8 bases between. CDR1 and CDR2 from the germline V gene are MDHEN and SYDVKM. This CDR3 is built from 14 residues. This clonotype was counted only a few times. V usage is TRBV28 and J usage is TRBJ1-5; D unresolved. The TCR sequence derives from a human donor in good health (CMV status not recorded). Some clones in this sample may be carry-over from other donors' samples. Sample: PBMCs. The CDR3 region has the DNA TGTGCCAGCAGTGGGGATGTTAGCAATCAGCCCCAGCATTTT. Translated, it gives CASSGDVSNQPQHF.